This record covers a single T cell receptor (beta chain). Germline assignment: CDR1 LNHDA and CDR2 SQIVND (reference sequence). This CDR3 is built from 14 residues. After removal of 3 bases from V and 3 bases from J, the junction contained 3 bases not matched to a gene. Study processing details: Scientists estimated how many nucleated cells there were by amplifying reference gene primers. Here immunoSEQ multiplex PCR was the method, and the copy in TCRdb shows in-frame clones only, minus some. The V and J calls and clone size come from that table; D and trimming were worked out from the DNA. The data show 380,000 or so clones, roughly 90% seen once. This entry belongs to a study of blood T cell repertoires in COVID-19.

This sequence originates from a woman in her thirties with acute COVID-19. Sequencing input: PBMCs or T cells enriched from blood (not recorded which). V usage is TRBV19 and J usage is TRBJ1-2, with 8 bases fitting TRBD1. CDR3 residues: CASSISGGDYGYTF. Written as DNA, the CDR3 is TGTGCCAGTAGTATTTCAGGGGGCGACTATGGCTACACCTTC.